The clone carrying this T cell receptor beta chain showed up many times. Its antigen is not identified. Exclusion of a patient resulted from uncontrolled infection, other autoimmune disease, pregnancy or lactation. Clinical symptoms, serum thyroxine and TRAb, thyroid ultrasound and orbital computed tomography were used for the diagnoses. This specimen belongs to a study of T cells in Graves' hyperthyroidism and ophthalmopathy. Trimming took 2 bases from V and 0 from J; bases not matched to a gene: 1. This CDR3 is 15 amino acids long. CDR1 GTSNPN and CDR2 SVGIG come from the germline V gene (reference sequence). Authors of the study amplified TCR beta CDR3 regions from RNA transcripts. Primed by the HTBI set, a first-round RT-PCR was run on the TCR CDR3. TCRdb re-called the multiplex PCR reads with MiXCR, one entry per CDR3 protein. Altogether roughly 300,000 distinct CDR3 sequences are present, 25% to 30% being singletons, with the ten largest covering approximately 30%.

Notes on the study in general: Blood also showed most of the thyroid clonotypes that were expanded above 0.001.

The source material was blood. The source of this sequence is a man aged 40-49 years with Graves' hyperthyroidism that later progressed to Graves' ophthalmopathy. The genes are TRBV30 and TRBJ2-5, with 12 bases fitting TRBD2. CDR3 residues: CAWSRTSGNQETQYF. For the CDR3, the DNA is TGTGCCTGGAGTCGGACTAGCGGGAACCAAGAGACCCAGTACTTC.